Below, 24 T cell receptor beta chains from the same sample are listed, as sequenced in a study of CD4 T cells in lung cancer. TCRdb keeps only in-frame clones here, not all; method: immunoSEQ multiplex PCR. The table lists about 4,800 clones, around 69% of them singletons. Sequences were obtained from lung tumor tissue. The receptors were sampled from a man aged 55 to 70 with non-small cell lung cancer.

The chain links TRBV6-5 to TRBJ2-1; D call uncertain. V dropped 3 bases and J dropped 5 bases, with 2 bases sitting between them. The CDR3 is made up of 11 amino acids. Germline lookup yields CDR1 MNHEY and CDR2 SVGAGI. For the CDR3, the DNA is TGTGCCAGCAGTTATAACAATGAGCAGTTCTTC. Amino acid sequence: CASSYNNEQFF.

This clone was picked up a small number of times. V gene TRBV7-6 combines with J gene TRBJ1-2, with 9 bases aligning to TRBD1. Germline CDR1 is SGHVS and CDR2 is FNYEAQ. This CDR3 is built from 16 residues. Unmatched junction bases numbered 11, after V lost 5 bases and J lost 4 bases. CDR3 sequence reads: CASSQTTRQGGYGYTF. CDR3 nucleotides: TGTGCCAGCAGCCAAACTACCAGACAGGGGGGCTATGGCTACACCTTC.

The count of this clone is one. The gene calls are TRBV20-1 and TRBJ1-2; a possible D gene is TRBD1 (5 bases). Germline lookup yields CDR1 DFQATT and CDR2 SNEGSKA (reference sequence). The CDR3 is 11 amino acids. Between the trimmed V and J ends, which lost 2 bases and 4 bases, there was a span of 5 bases. This chain's CDR3 is CSARQGYGYTF. For the CDR3, the DNA is TGCAGTGCTAGACAGGGCTATGGCTACACCTTC.

V usage is TRBV10-3 and J usage is TRBJ1-1, with 7 bases fitting TRBD1. This CDR3 spans 14 amino acids. Trimming removed 6 bases from V and 6 bases from J; junction bases left unmatched: 10. Germline lookup yields CDR1 ENHRY and CDR2 SYGVKD. CDR3 in amino acids: CAISPTGSRSEAFF. The CDR3 DNA reads as TGTGCCATCAGCCCGACAGGGTCGAGGTCTGAAGCTTTCTTT.

The V call is TRBV9, the J call TRBJ1-3; D perhaps matches TRBD1 (5 bases). Germline V gene data show CDR1 as SGDLS and CDR2 as YYNGEE. V shed 0 bases and J shed 4 bases, with 8 bases lying between them. This CDR3 has 14 residues. CDR3 loop: CASSVETGGNTIYF. The DNA for the CDR3 is TGTGCCAGCAGCGTAGAAACAGGAGGAAACACCATATATTTT.

This chain connects TRBV6-4 to TRBJ2-5, with TRBD2 matching 9 bases. The V gene's germline CDR1 is MRHNA and CDR2 SNTAGT. The CDR3 loop spans 15 amino acids. The V segment lost 6 bases and the J segment 2 bases; nucleotides outside the gene matches: 7. The CDR3 DNA reads as TGTGCCAGCAGCGCGACTAGCGGAGGGCAAGAGACCCAGTACTTC. This sequence encodes CASSATSGGQETQYF.

V gene TRBV9 combines with J gene TRBJ1-1; TRBD1 matches at 11 bases. Germline trimming cut 4 bases from V and 1 base from J; bases unmatched to any gene: 9. The length of the CDR3 is 17 residues. Germline assignment: CDR1 SGDLS and CDR2 YYNGEE. As DNA, the CDR3 is TGTGCCAGCAGCCAACCGACCGGGACAGGGGGGAACACTGAAGCTTTCTTT. Protein sequence: CASSQPTGTGGNTEAFF.

V is TRBV19 and J is TRBJ2-2; D ambiguous. Trimming cost V 11 bases and J 0 bases, with 10 bases left between them. In germline, CDR1 is LNHDA, CDR2 SQIVND (reference sequence). This CDR3 contains 13 residues. The CDR3 bases are TGTGCCGCCTCGGAGCCGAACACCGGGGAGCTGTTTTTT. This codes for CAASEPNTGELFF.

The chain has TRBV5-1 and TRBJ2-5; D not resolved. The end of the DNA aligns better with TRBJ2-7, so the J call may be wrong. The CDR3 runs to 12 residues. Germline V CDR1 and CDR2: SGHRS, YFSETQ. This chain's CDR3 is CASSKSSYEQYF. CDR3 sequence (DNA): TGCGCCAGCAGCAAGAGCTCCTACGAGCAGTACTTC.

The V gene is TRBV4-2, the J gene TRBJ2-1; 9 bases line up with TRBD2. CDR3 length equals 16 residues. Germline-derived CDR1 and CDR2 are LGHNA and YNFKEQ. Germline trimming cut 1 base from V and 3 bases from J; bases unmatched to any gene: 4. The CDR3 DNA sequence: TGTGCCAGCAGCCAAGTTAGCGGGAGTGGCTACAATGAGCAGTTCTTC. Protein product: CASSQVSGSGYNEQFF.

Only one count was recorded for this clone. The CDR3 protein is CASSYSIGDTQYF. The CDR3 DNA reads TGTGCCAGCAGTTACTCGATCGGGGATACGCAGTATTTT. The rearrangement links TRBV6-5 to TRBJ2-3, with D unclear. The length of the CDR3 is 13 residues. Between the trimmed V and J ends, which lost 0 bases and 6 bases, there was a span of 7 bases. CDR1 and CDR2 from the germline V gene are MNHEY and SVGAGI.

The genes are TRBV30 and TRBJ2-2; D may be TRBD2 (5 bases). CDR3 size: 15 residues. Trimming removed 0 bases from V and 6 bases from J, with 14 bases in between. CDR1 is GTSNPN and CDR2 is SVGIG in the germline V gene (reference sequence). CDR3 protein: CAWSVALTRPGELFF. CDR3 sequence (DNA): TGTGCCTGGAGTGTTGCCCTTACTAGACCCGGGGAGCTGTTTTTT.

This clone occurred a few times. The chain couples TRBV2 to TRBJ2-7, with D perhaps TRBD1 (6 bases). Trimming removed 8 bases from V and 6 bases from J, with 20 bases in between. Germline V lookup: CDR1 SNHLY, CDR2 FYNNEI. There are 14 residues in the CDR3. CDR3 loop: CASLLEGVSVEQYF. As DNA, the CDR3 is TGTGCCAGCCTATTAGAGGGGGTTTCGGTCGAGCAGTACTTC.

The chain joins TRBV6-1 to TRBJ2-7, with D possibly TRBD1 on 5 matching bases. The CDR3 runs 13 residues. Germline V gene sequence: CDR1 MNHNS, CDR2 SASEGT. The V gene lost 2 bases and the J gene lost 6 bases, with 11 bases spanning the gap. DNA of the CDR3: TGTGCCAGCAGTGAAATTGCTAGGGGCGAGCAGTACGTC. This translates into CASSEIARGEQYV.

The chain is built from TRBV7-8 and TRBJ2-2; a weak D match, TRBD2 (7 bases). The CDR3 loop spans 16 amino acids. Germline assignment: CDR1 SGHVS and CDR2 FQNEAQ. V lost 4 bases and J 0 bases, leaving 12 bases between the germline ends. DNA for the CDR3: TGTGCCAGCAGCTCGGGGGGCCGGCCGAACACCGGGGAGCTGTTTTTT. This codes for CASSSGGRPNTGELFF.

This CDR3 is CATLLEGIPSGANVLTF. CDR3 in DNA: TGTGCCACCTTATTGGAGGGGATCCCTTCTGGGGCCAACGTCCTGACTTTC. This chain uses TRBV2 with TRBJ2-6, with D maybe TRBD2 (6 bases). V lost 10 bases and J lost 1, with 20 bases in between. The V gene's germline CDR1 is SNHLY and CDR2 FYNNEI. The CDR3 runs to 17 residues. The full variable domain, completed using reference TRBV2 and TRBJ2-6, is EPEVTQTPSHQVTQMGQEVILRCVPISNHLYFYWYRQILGQKVEFLVSFYNNEISEKSEIFDDQFSVERPDGSNFTLKIRSTKLEDSAMYFCATLLEGIPSGANVLTFGAGSRLTVL.

CDR3 DNA sequence: TGTGCCATCAGTGACCCCCGCGGGGTACACTATGGCTACACCTTC. Translated, it gives CAISDPRGVHYGYTF. The chain has TRBV10-3 and TRBJ1-2, with D unclear. Looked up from germline, CDR1 is ENHRY and CDR2 is SYGVKD. V was cut by 3 bases and J by 3 bases, with 14 bases left in between. The CDR3 loop spans 15 amino acids.

The CDR3 here is CASSLSSDLMGYTF. The CDR3 nucleotides read TGTGCCAGCAGTCTCTCCTCAGATCTTATGGGCTACACCTTC. J is TRBJ1-2 and V is TRBV5-6; no clear D gene. The CDR3 totals 14 residues. Germline V gives CDR1 SGHDT, CDR2 YYEEEE. Trimming pared 5 bases from V and 8 bases from J, leaving 19 bases between.

This sequence joins TRBV5-1 and TRBJ2-4; TRBD2 agrees at 9 bases. This CDR3 comprises 15 residues. The germline gives CDR1 SGHRS, CDR2 YFSETQ. The V segment lost 4 bases and the J segment 3 bases; nucleotides outside the gene matches: 5. Here the CDR3 DNA reads TGCGCCAGCAGCATTAGCGGGAGAGGCAAAAACATTCAGTACTTC. It encodes CASSISGRGKNIQYF.

Turning to this clone: The junction and the germline gene differ at one end; a read error may be behind it. The genes are TRBV30 and TRBJ1-2; D uncertain. Germline CDR1 is GTSNPN and CDR2 is SVGIG (reference sequence). This CDR3 spans 12 amino acids. CDR3 sequence reads: CAWSVGNYGHTF. The CDR3 DNA sequence: TGTGCCTGGAGTGTGGGTAACTATGGCCACACCTTC.

This clone was seen just once. V gene TRBV5-1 combines with J gene TRBJ2-5; D might be TRBD1 (6 bases). Germline V lookup: CDR1 SGHRS, CDR2 YFSETQ. V lost 3 bases, J lost 9 bases, and 15 bases lay in between. CDR3 length: 13 residues. CDR3 sequence: CASSSTGRAAQYF. The CDR3 bases are TGCGCCAGCAGCTCGACAGGCCGAGCGGCCCAGTACTTC.

The chain employs TRBV27 and TRBJ2-2; the match to TRBD1 covers 7 bases. Germline V gene lookup returns CDR1 MNHEY and CDR2 SMNVEV (reference sequence). This CDR3 region has 17 residues. With 6 bases clipped from V and 0 bases from J, the junction kept 10 bases outside the gene matches. CDR3 sequence reads: CASRITGALTNTGELFF. CDR3 nucleotides: TGTGCCAGCAGAATCACAGGGGCCCTAACGAACACCGGGGAGCTGTTTTTT.

Turning to this clone: The junction differs from germline at one of its ends, possibly a read error. This chain links TRBV2 with TRBJ2-3; tentatively, D is TRBD2 (6 bases). This CDR3 comprises 13 residues. In germline, CDR1 is SNHLY, CDR2 FYNNEI. Written as DNA, the CDR3 is TGTGCCAGCAGTGGACTAGTCACAAATACGCAGTATTTT. Protein product: CASSGLVTNTQYF.

This clone qualifies as medium-sized. V usage is TRBV5-1 and J usage is TRBJ2-1; the match to TRBD2 covers 12 bases. V shed 4 bases and J 5 bases; nucleotides not matched to a gene: 7. There are 16 residues in the CDR3. CDR1 and CDR2 from the germline V gene are SGHRS and YFSETQ. The CDR3 nucleotides read TGCGCCAGCAGCCCAGACGGACTAGCGGGAAACAATGAGCAGTTCTTC. Translating it yields CASSPDGLAGNNEQFF.